This T cell receptor beta chain was sequenced during a study of CD8 T cells in ankylosing spondylitis. One entry per CDR3 protein results from TCRdb running MiXCR on the 5' RACE reads. This sample yields 150,000 to 200,000 distinct CDR3 sequences, of which roughly 10% are seen a single time; just under 30% belongs to the top ten. Germline CDR1 SGHDT, CDR2 YYEEEE. The CDR3 is 15 residues long. V lost 5 bases, J lost 7 bases, and 9 bases stayed unmatched. This clonotype was detected many times. Its antigen is currently unknown. Study observations and caveats: Several of the motif variants were reported before in synovial fluid and blood from reactive arthritis. Matched ankylosing spondylitis synovial fluid reportedly contained a significantly enriched population of disease-linked clones.

The clonotype was recovered from a male donor with ankylosing spondylitis or in good health (not recorded which). The chain employs TRBV5-6 and TRBJ2-1; 10 nucleotides align to TRBD1. What was sequenced was blood, either unsorted or a sorted T cell fraction (not recorded which). The DNA for the CDR3 is TGTGCCAGCAGTCCCGACAGGGGGCGAGCTAATGAGCAGTTCTTC. Translated, it gives CASSPDRGRANEQFF.